This T cell receptor (beta chain) comes out of a study of blood T cell repertoires in COVID-19. The wider study: The United States, Italy and Spain supplied acute and convalescent COVID-19 samples. Sources were T cells, B-cell-depleted T cells, or PBMCs; the material itself was cDNA or gDNA.

The CDR3 loop spans 13 amino acids. CDR1 is SGHRS, CDR2 YFSETQ, per germline. Trimming removed 0 bases at V and 1 base at J, with 5 bases between. Per the original data handling: Estimated nucleated cell counts came from reference gene primer amplification. Generated by immunoSEQ multiplex PCR, the TCRdb table keeps only in-frame clones and is missing some. The V and J calls and the clone size are those of that table, but D and trimming were determined from the DNA. This table has nearly 90,000 clones, around 88% appearing once. The sequence came from a man aged 55 to 70 with acute or convalescent COVID-19. The J gene is TRBJ2-7, the V gene TRBV5-1; D not certain. The sample taken for sequencing was peripheral blood. CDR3 protein: CASSLDGSYEQYF. The CDR3 region has the DNA TGCGCCAGCAGCTTGGACGGTTCCTACGAGCAGTACTTC.